This TCR beta chain was documented in a study of Tregs in tolerant kidney transplant recipients. Measured with immunoSEQ multiplex PCR; TCRdb has only the in-frame clones, and not every one. The sample has 80,000 or so clones, roughly nine tenths seen once. A note on this clone: What it recognizes is unknown.

Broader study findings: For some patients, primers changed over time, blocking nucleotide-level comparison. Biological reproducibility was not directly addressed, but technical replication error appeared minimal.

Related graft donors supplied nonmyeloablative bone marrow transplants, and mixed chimerism was transient. The V segment lost 0 bases and the J segment 2 bases; nucleotides outside the gene matches: 5. CDR3 length: 15 residues. The TCR originated in a human patient who received a combined kidney and bone marrow transplant. Some of the T cells might come from the graft donor. V is TRBV5-3 and J is TRBJ2-7; 7 nucleotides agree with TRBD2. TRBV5-3 is treated as an ORF (open reading frame) with a function not yet certain. The source material was CD4+ T cells from blood (PBMCs), sampled 24 months after the transplant. The CDR3 DNA follows: TGTGCCAGAAGCTTGGCCAGAGCGGGAACCTACGAGCAGTACTTC. Its translation: CARSLARAGTYEQYF.